The 8 T cell receptor beta chains reported below all come from one sample, sequenced in a study of shared clonotypes between healthy human individuals. Repertoires were generated with immunoSEQ multiplex PCR, while TCRdb's copy carries only in-frame clones and drops some. This table has about 470,000 clones, about 85% appearing once. The sequenced material came from PBMCs. The receptors shown here come from a woman between 40 and 50 years old in good health. Some clones in this sample may be carry-over from other donors' samples.

The chain employs TRBV5-1 and TRBJ1-1, with unresolved D. CDR1 is SGHRS and CDR2 is YFSETQ in the germline V gene. The CDR3 loop spans 14 amino acids. The germline V and J ends were trimmed by 1 base and 2 bases, with 9 bases remaining between them. CDR3 loop: CASSLREHNTEAFF. The CDR3 DNA reads as TGCGCCAGCAGCTTGAGGGAGCACAACACTGAAGCTTTCTTT.

V usage is TRBV2 and J usage is TRBJ2-1; no reliable D call. The germline V and J ends were trimmed by 6 bases and 7 bases, with 7 bases remaining between them. Germline assignment: CDR1 SNHLY and CDR2 FYNNEI. This CDR3 has 11 residues. The CDR3 loop reads CASRSSNEQFF. CDR3 DNA sequence: TGTGCCAGCAGATCTTCGAATGAGCAGTTCTTC.

The V and J genes are TRBV6-1 and TRBJ1-2; TRBD1 might be the D (5 bases). The ends were cut back, 6 bases at V and 4 bases at J, with 12 bases in the middle. The CDR3 covers 13 residues. From germline, CDR1 is MNHNS and CDR2 SASEGT. Written as DNA, the CDR3 is TGTGCCAGCAGCGACGGTAGGGGCTATGGCTACACCTTC. It codes for CASSDGRGYGYTF.

As to this clone: This CDR3 is also generated by other DNA sequences in the sample. V is TRBV30 and J is TRBJ1-5; tentatively, D is TRBD1 (5 bases). This CDR3 comprises 14 residues. Germline CDR1 and CDR2: GTSNPN and SVGIG (reference sequence). Trimming removed 0 bases from V and 0 bases from J, with 6 bases in between. CDR3 protein: CAWSVGTSNQPQHF. The DNA of the CDR3 is TGTGCCTGGAGTGTAGGGACTAGCAATCAGCCCCAGCATTTT.

V is TRBV30 and J is TRBJ1-6; a weak D match, TRBD1 (6 bases). CDR1 and CDR2 from the germline V gene are GTSNPN and SVGIG (reference sequence). The CDR3 spans 14 residues. With 2 bases removed from V and 7 bases from J, the gap between germline ends came to 12 bases. Here the CDR3 DNA reads TGTGCCTGGAGTACAGGGCGCCTAAATTCACCCCTCCACTTT. This translates into CAWSTGRLNSPLHF. Complete variable domain (other parts from reference TRBV30 and TRBJ1-6): SQTIHQWPATLVQPVGSPLSLECTVEGTSNPNLYWYRQAAGRGLQLLFYSVGIGQISSEVPQNLSASRPQDRQFILSSKKLLLSDSGFYLCAWSTGRLNSPLHFGNGTRLTVT.

This clone appeared a few times. The rearrangement joins TRBV2 to TRBJ1-2; the D is unclear. The germline CDR1 and CDR2 sequences are SNHLY and FYNNEI. V was shortened by 4 bases and J by 5 bases, with 11 bases between the two germline ends. The CDR3 runs 13 residues. The CDR3 DNA reads as TGTGCCAGCAGTGCCGACGGGATTTATGGCTACACCTTC. It is translated as CASSADGIYGYTF.

The gene calls are TRBV5-8 and TRBJ2-4; 13 bases fit TRBD2. CDR1 SGHTS and CDR2 YDEGEE come from the germline V gene. Trimming removed 4 bases from V and 0 bases from J; junction bases left unmatched: 4. This CDR3 has 17 amino acids. The CDR3 loop reads CASSPGTSGEAKNIQYF. CDR3 bases: TGTGCCAGCAGCCCGGGGACTAGCGGGGAAGCCAAAAACATTCAGTACTTC.

The chain links TRBV6-4 to TRBJ2-3; the D gene is possibly TRBD1 (8 bases). CDR3 length: 15 amino acids. The germline V and J ends were trimmed by 5 bases and 1 base, with 13 bases remaining between them. CDR1 and CDR2 (germline): MRHNA, SNTAGT. The CDR3 here is CASSSTGGGTDTQYF. The DNA for the CDR3 is TGTGCCAGCAGTTCCACAGGGGGGGGCACAGATACGCAGTATTTT.